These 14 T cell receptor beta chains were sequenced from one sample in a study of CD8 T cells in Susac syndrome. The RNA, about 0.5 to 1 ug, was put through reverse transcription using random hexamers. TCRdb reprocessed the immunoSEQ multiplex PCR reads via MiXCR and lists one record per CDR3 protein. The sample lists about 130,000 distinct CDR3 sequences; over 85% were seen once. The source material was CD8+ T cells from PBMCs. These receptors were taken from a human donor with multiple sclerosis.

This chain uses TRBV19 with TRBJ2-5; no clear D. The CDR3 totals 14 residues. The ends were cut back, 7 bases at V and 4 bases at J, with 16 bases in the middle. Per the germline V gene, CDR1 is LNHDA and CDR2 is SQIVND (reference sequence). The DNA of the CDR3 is TGTGCCAGTAAGGTCAGGTCCGTTCGAGAGACCCAGTACTTC. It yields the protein CASKVRSVRETQYF.

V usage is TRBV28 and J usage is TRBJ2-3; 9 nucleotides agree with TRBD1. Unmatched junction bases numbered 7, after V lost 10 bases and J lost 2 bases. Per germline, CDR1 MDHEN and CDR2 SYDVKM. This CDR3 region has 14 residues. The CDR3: CATYRGPITDTQYF. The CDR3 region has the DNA TGTGCCACTTACAGGGGGCCTATCACAGATACGCAGTATTTT.

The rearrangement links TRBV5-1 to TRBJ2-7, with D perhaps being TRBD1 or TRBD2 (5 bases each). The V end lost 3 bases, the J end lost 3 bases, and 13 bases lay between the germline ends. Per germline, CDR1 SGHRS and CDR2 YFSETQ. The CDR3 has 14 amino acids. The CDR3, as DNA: TGCGCCAGCAGCTCATCGGGACCGAGCTACGAGCAGTACTTC. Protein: CASSSSGPSYEQYF.

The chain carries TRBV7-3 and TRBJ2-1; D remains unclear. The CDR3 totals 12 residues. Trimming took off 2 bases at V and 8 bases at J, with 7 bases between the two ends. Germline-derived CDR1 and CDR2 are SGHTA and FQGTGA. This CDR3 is CASSLYPHEQFF. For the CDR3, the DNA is TGTGCCAGCAGCTTATACCCCCATGAGCAGTTCTTC.

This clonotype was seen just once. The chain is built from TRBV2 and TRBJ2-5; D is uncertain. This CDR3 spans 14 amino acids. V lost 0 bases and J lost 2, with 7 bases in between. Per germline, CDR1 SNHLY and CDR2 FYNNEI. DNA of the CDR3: TGTGCCAGCAGTGAAGCGGGCAGACAAGAGACCCAGTACTTC. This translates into CASSEAGRQETQYF.

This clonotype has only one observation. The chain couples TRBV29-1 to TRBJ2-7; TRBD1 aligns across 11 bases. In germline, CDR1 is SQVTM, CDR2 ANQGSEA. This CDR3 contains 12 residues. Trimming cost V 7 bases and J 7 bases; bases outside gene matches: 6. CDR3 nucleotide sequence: TGCAGCGCCGGACAGGGGGCAAGTGAGCAGTACTTC. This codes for CSAGQGASEQYF.

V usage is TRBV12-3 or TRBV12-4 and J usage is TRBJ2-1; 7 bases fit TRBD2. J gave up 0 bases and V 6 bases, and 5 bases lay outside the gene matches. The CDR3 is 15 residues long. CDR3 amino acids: CASSPASGSYNEQFF. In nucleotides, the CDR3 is TGTGCCAGCAGCCCAGCTAGCGGCTCCTACAATGAGCAGTTCTTC.

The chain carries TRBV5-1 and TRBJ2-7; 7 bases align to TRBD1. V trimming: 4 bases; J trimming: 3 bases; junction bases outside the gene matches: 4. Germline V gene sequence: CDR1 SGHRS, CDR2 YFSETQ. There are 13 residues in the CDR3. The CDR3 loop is CASSAGTDYEQYF. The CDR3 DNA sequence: TGCGCCAGCAGCGCTGGGACAGACTACGAGCAGTACTTC.

The CDR3: CASSRPARGLDTQYF. The CDR3 DNA reads as TGTGCCAGCAGCCGACCGGCCAGGGGGTTAGATACGCAGTATTTT. The genes are TRBV2 and TRBJ2-3; 7 bases map to TRBD1. Germline CDR1 SNHLY, CDR2 FYNNEI. J was trimmed by 5 bases and V by 6 bases; bases with no gene match: 11. The CDR3 extends over 15 amino acids.

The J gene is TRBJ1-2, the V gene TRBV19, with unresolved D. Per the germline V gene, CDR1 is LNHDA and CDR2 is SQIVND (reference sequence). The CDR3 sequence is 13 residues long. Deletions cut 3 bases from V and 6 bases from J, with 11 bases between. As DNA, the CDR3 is TGTGCCAGTAGTATGGCCGGTTTTAATGGCTACACCTTC. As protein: CASSMAGFNGYTF.

The CDR3 nucleotides are TGTGCCAGCAGTTCTCCGGGACGGTCCGGGACTAGCGGCTTCAATGAGCAGTTCTTC. This codes for CASSSPGRSGTSGFNEQFF. The genes are TRBV28 and TRBJ2-1, with 11 positions matching TRBD2. CDR1 and CDR2 from the germline V gene are MDHEN and SYDVKM. The length of the CDR3 is 19 residues. The V segment lost 4 bases and the J segment 6 bases; nucleotides outside the gene matches: 17.

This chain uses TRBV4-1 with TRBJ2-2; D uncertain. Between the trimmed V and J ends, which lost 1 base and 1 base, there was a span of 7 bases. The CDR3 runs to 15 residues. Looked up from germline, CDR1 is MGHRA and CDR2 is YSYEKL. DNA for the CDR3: TGCGCCAGCAGCCAAGGAGTCAGGAACACCGGGGAGCTGTTTTTT. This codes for CASSQGVRNTGELFF.

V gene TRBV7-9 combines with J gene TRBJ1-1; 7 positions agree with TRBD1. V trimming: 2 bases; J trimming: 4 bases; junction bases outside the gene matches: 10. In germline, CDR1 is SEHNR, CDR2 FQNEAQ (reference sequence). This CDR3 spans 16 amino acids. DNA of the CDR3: TGTGCCAGCAGCTTATACACAGGGGCGAGCATCACTGAAGCTTTCTTT. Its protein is CASSLYTGASITEAFF.

The CDR3 protein is CASSSPPTGAYEQYV. As DNA, the CDR3 is TGTGCCAGCAGCTCCCCCCCGACAGGGGCCTACGAGCAGTACGTC. J is TRBJ2-7 and V is TRBV5-6, with 8 bases identical to TRBD1. The CDR3 runs to 15 residues. Germline CDR1 is SGHDT and CDR2 is YYEEEE. V gave up 3 bases and J gave up 2 bases; unmatched junction bases: 7.